A single sample is the source of the 10 T cell receptor beta chains below, sequenced in a study of OX40 agonist ivuxolimab in advanced cancers. Libraries were prepared by immunoSEQ multiplex PCR; TCRdb keeps only in-frame clonotypes and omits some of them. The sample consists of some 71,000 clones, over 80% of them appearing once. The source was CD4+ or CD8+ T cells sorted from blood, collected in a trial of the OX40 agonist ivuxolimab. The receptors come from an adult with an advanced solid tumor such as melanoma, head and neck, liver or kidney cancer.

The V and J genes are TRBV4-3 and TRBJ2-3, with 7 positions matching TRBD2. The trim removed 1 base at V and 4 bases at J, leaving 2 bases unmatched. This CDR3 region has 14 residues. The germline CDR1 and CDR2 sequences are LGHNA and YSLEER. The CDR3 is CASSQGAGADTQYF. CDR3 coding DNA: TGCGCCAGCAGCCAAGGGGCGGGGGCAGATACGCAGTATTTT.

This clone came up once. The J gene is TRBJ2-7, the V gene TRBV6-6; D is possibly TRBD1 or TRBD2 (5 bases each). From germline, CDR1 is MNHNY and CDR2 SVGAGI (reference sequence). CDR3 size: 14 residues. V was shortened by 0 bases and J by 7 bases, with 13 bases between the two germline ends. In DNA form, the CDR3 reads TGTGCCAGCAGTTACTCGATCGGGACCGAAGAGCAGTACTTC. It codes for CASSYSIGTEEQYF.

This chain connects TRBV6-5 to TRBJ2-5; D is possibly TRBD1 or TRBD2 (6 bases each). The germline V gene has CDR1 MNHEY and CDR2 SVGAGI. The CDR3 contains 14 residues. V was trimmed by 8 bases and J by 5 bases, leaving 18 bases between them. The CDR3 reads CASGSGAPGETQYF. CDR3 DNA sequence: TGTGCCAGCGGATCGGGGGCCCCTGGGGAGACCCAGTACTTC.

The CDR3 spells CASRPSGTNTEAFF. DNA for the CDR3: TGTGCCAGCAGACCCAGCGGGACAAACACTGAAGCTTTCTTT. The chain recombines TRBV7-3 with TRBJ1-1, with TRBD1 as a possible D gene (6 bases). V was clipped by 6 bases and J by 2 bases, with 13 bases between them. Per the germline V gene, CDR1 is SGHTA and CDR2 is FQGTGA. This CDR3 region has 14 residues.

The genes are TRBV5-1 and TRBJ2-3, with 10 bases fitting TRBD2. The ends lost 2 bases at V and 2 bases at J; junction bases unmatched: 2. This CDR3 contains 15 residues. CDR1 is SGHRS and CDR2 is YFSETQ in the germline V gene. CDR3 amino acids: CASSFSGRTTDTQYF. CDR3 in DNA: TGCGCCAGCAGCTTTAGCGGGAGGACCACAGATACGCAGTATTTT.

The count of this clone is one. The chain links TRBV21-1 to TRBJ1-3; the table's D gene call, TRBD1, was not cross checked with the DNA. TRBV21-1 is marked as a pseudogene. The CDR3 is 16 amino acids. This CDR3 is CASSSRQGVSGNTIYF. The CDR3 bases are TGTGCCAGCAGCTCTCGACAGGGGGTCTCTGGAAACACCATATATTTT.

The V and J genes are TRBV5-4 and TRBJ2-1, with TRBD2 identical over 9 bases. Looked up from germline, CDR1 is SGHNT and CDR2 is YYREEE (reference sequence). CDR3 size: 12 residues. The V and J ends lost 4 bases and 14 bases, in that order; junction bases with no gene match: 7. CDR3 loop: CASSRQLAGEFF. The CDR3 DNA follows: TGTGCCAGCAGCCGACAACTAGCGGGCGAGTTCTTC.

Written as DNA, the CDR3 is TGTGCCAGCAGTGTAAGCGGATTCTCCTACGAGCAGTACTTC. This translates into CASSVSGFSYEQYF. The genes are TRBV6-5 and TRBJ2-7; TRBD2 is a possible D gene (5 bases). The germline V gene has CDR1 MNHEY and CDR2 SVGAGI. Trimming took off 5 bases at V and 0 bases at J, with 11 bases between the two ends. CDR3 size: 14 residues.

This rearrangement joins TRBV9 to TRBJ2-1, with D perhaps matching TRBD1 (5 bases). The germline V gene encodes CDR1 SGDLS and CDR2 YYNGEE. With 0 bases removed from V and 3 bases from J, the gap between germline ends came to 10 bases. There are 15 residues in the CDR3. The CDR3, as DNA: TGTGCCAGCAGCGTAGACGGGCAGGGCTACAATGAGCAGTTCTTC. Translating it yields CASSVDGQGYNEQFF.

This chain joins TRBV27 and TRBJ2-7, with D perhaps given as TRBD1 or TRBD2 (6 bases each). Germline CDR1 MNHEY, CDR2 SMNVEV (reference sequence). This CDR3 comprises 18 residues. The V gene lost 0 bases and the J gene lost 0 bases, with 18 bases spanning the gap. CDR3 nucleotides: TGTGCCAGCAGTTTATCAGTCGGAGGGACACAATACTCCTACGAGCAGTACTTC. This encodes CASSLSVGGTQYSYEQYF.